The T cell receptor beta chain under discussion was sequenced for a study of T cell changes during pregnancy in multiple sclerosis. The data were produced by immunoSEQ multiplex PCR, yet TCRdb's version contains in-frame clones alone and is incomplete. The sample lists some 29,000 clones, 70% to 90% occurring once. A note on this clone: Other DNA sequences in the same sample also yield this CDR3.

J gave up 3 bases and V 0 bases, and 1 base lay outside the gene matches. The germline gives CDR1 LGHNA, CDR2 YSLEER. The CDR3 runs 15 residues. V usage is TRBV4-3 and J usage is TRBJ2-7; 11 nucleotides match TRBD2. Sequences were derived from CD8+ T cells from peripheral blood mononuclear cells, sampled after pregnancy. This sequence originates from a female donor with multiple sclerosis, enrolled in a pregnancy study. The CDR3 region is CASSQDLAGGYEQYF. CDR3 DNA sequence: TGCGCCAGCAGCCAAGATCTAGCGGGAGGCTACGAGCAGTACTTC.